Reported below is one T cell receptor beta chain. This entry is derived from a study of shared clonotypes between healthy human individuals. CD45RO-negative cells were positively selected for CCR7, leaving out terminally differentiated effector memory CD45RA+ cells. All donors were healthy HIV-negative adults lacking recent acute infections or vaccinations. Clones were read by immunoSEQ multiplex PCR, and TCRdb kept only the in-frame ones, dropping some. The sample holds under 2,000,000 clones, just under 95% seen once. There are 15 residues in the CDR3. Trimming stripped 0 bases from V and 8 bases from J, with 11 bases between. CDR1 and CDR2 from the germline V gene are MGHRA and YSYEKL.

V gene TRBV4-1 combines with J gene TRBJ1-6, with a possible D match to TRBD1 (5 bases). The sequence was collected from a man younger than 35 in good health. Sequencing was performed on naive CD8+ T cells sorted from blood. Here the CDR3 reads CASSQEEGIDSPLHF. The CDR3 DNA follows: TGCGCCAGCAGCCAAGAAGAGGGGATAGATTCACCCCTCCACTTT.